Following are 15 T cell receptor beta chains from one sample sequenced in a study of blood T cells in healthy people across ages. Sample-barcoded 5' priming and a J-beta primer mix drove a second PCR of roughly 6 to 12 cycles. TCRdb reanalysed the 5' RACE reads using MiXCR and keeps one entry per CDR3 protein. The sample contains 800,000 or so distinct CDR3 sequences, roughly 46% of which appear only once. The source material was blood. The receptor set was obtained from an elderly man in good health.

The chain links TRBV25-1 to TRBJ1-2, with D possibly TRBD1 on 5 matching bases. Germline CDR1 reads MGHDK; CDR2 reads SYGVNS. V was clipped by 4 bases and J by 8 bases, with 8 bases between them. The CDR3 is 11 residues long. In DNA, the CDR3 is TGTGCCAGCAGTGTCGGGGACGGCTACACCTTC. This codes for CASSVGDGYTF.

The rearrangement links TRBV30 to TRBJ2-3; D gene unclear. The V end was cut by 3 bases, the J end by 0 bases, with 13 bases between. Germline-derived CDR1 and CDR2 are GTSNPN and SVGIG (reference sequence). This CDR3 is built from 15 residues. CDR3 in amino acids: CAWRPGRGSTDTQYF. CDR3 bases: TGTGCCTGGAGGCCAGGTAGAGGTAGCACAGATACGCAGTATTTT.

This clonotype was recorded at least ten times. The rearrangement links TRBV29-1 to TRBJ2-1; the D is unclear. V was pared by 2 bases and J by 10 bases, with 9 bases between. This CDR3 is built from 11 residues. CDR1 is SQVTM, CDR2 ANQGSEA, per germline. This CDR3 is CSVERAAEQFF. CDR3 DNA sequence: TGCAGCGTTGAACGGGCCGCGGAGCAGTTCTTC.

The chain is built from TRBV7-3 and TRBJ1-2, with D possibly matching TRBD1 (5 bases). CDR1 and CDR2 (germline): SGHTA, FQGTGA. This CDR3 has 16 residues. Trimming shortened V by 2 bases and J by 1 base, and 14 bases separated the two germline ends. In DNA form, the CDR3 reads TGTGCCAGCAGCTTAGGGGACGGAGACTTTAACTATGGCTACACCTTC. This encodes CASSLGDGDFNYGYTF.

This clonotype was counted at least ten times. The chain carries TRBV20-1 and TRBJ2-1, with 7 bases that match TRBD2. The junction had 13 bases not matched to a gene; V was cut back by 5 bases and J by 0 bases. The CDR3 loop spans 17 amino acids. Germline lookup yields CDR1 DFQATT and CDR2 SNEGSKA (reference sequence). CDR3 nucleotides: TGCAGTGCTCCAACACCCCTAGCGGCCATCTCCTACAATGAGCAGTTCTTC. Amino acid sequence: CSAPTPLAAISYNEQFF.

A remark on this clonotype: One end of the junction fails to match germline, which may point to a read error. The V call is TRBV7-3, the J call TRBJ2-1; no clear D. Matching the DNA end better, TRBJ2-7 makes the J call doubtful. Germline CDR1 SGHTA, CDR2 FQGTGA. This CDR3 comprises 15 residues. The chain's CDR3 is CAGSLTQSSYNEQYF. CDR3 bases: TGTGCCGGCAGCTTAACGCAGAGCTCCTACAATGAGCAGTACTTC.

This chain connects TRBV12-3 or TRBV12-4 to TRBJ1-1, with TRBD1 matching over 10 bases. The CDR3 runs 15 residues. The ends lost 5 bases at V and 5 bases at J; junction bases unmatched: 8. The CDR3 coding sequence is TGTGCCAGCAGTCGACAGGGGGCGTTAGGTACTGAAGCTTTCTTT. Its translation: CASSRQGALGTEAFF.

The gene calls are TRBV21-1 and TRBJ2-1. TRBV21-1 is assigned pseudogene status. There are 17 residues in the CDR3. This chain's CDR3 is CASSKASKLGSHNGQFF. The CDR3, as DNA: TGTGCCAGCAGCAAAGCGTCAAAGTTGGGGTCCCACAATGGGCAGTTCTTC.

The chain has TRBV29-1 and TRBJ2-2; D possibly corresponds to TRBD2 (5 bases). CDR3 length: 15 amino acids. Trimming removed 2 bases at V and 8 bases at J, with 18 bases between. The germline V gene encodes CDR1 SQVTM and CDR2 ANQGSEA. In DNA form, the CDR3 reads TGCAGCGTTGAAATTTCCAGCGGCGCTTTGGGGGAGCTGTTTTTT. Amino acids: CSVEISSGALGELFF.

The J gene is TRBJ2-7, the V gene TRBV2; 14 bases align to TRBD2. With V trimmed by 10 bases and J by 0 bases, 5 bases remained unmatched. The CDR3 is 15 amino acids. Germline V gene lookup returns CDR1 SNHLY and CDR2 FYNNEI. In DNA form, the CDR3 reads TGTGCCACCGAGGGGACTAGCGGGGGCTCCTACGAGCAGTACTTC. This encodes CATEGTSGGSYEQYF.

V usage is TRBV7-6 and J usage is TRBJ2-7; TRBD2 agrees at 10 bases. Losses at the gene ends were 1 base for V and 3 bases for J; bases not matched to a gene: 3. The germline V gene has CDR1 SGHVS and CDR2 FNYEAQ. This CDR3 contains 15 residues. The CDR3 here is CASSLEREGDYEQYF. Here the CDR3 DNA reads TGTGCCAGCAGCTTAGAGCGGGAGGGAGACTACGAGCAGTACTTC.

CDR3 sequence (DNA): TGTGCCAGCAGCTCGAGGCTAGCGACCGGGGAGCTGTTTTTT. Its protein is CASSSRLATGELFF. The chain couples TRBV11-2 to TRBJ2-2, with D perhaps TRBD2 (6 bases). Germline values: CDR1 SGHAT, CDR2 FQNNGV. V was shortened by 4 bases and J by 5 bases, with 11 bases between the two germline ends. CDR3 size: 14 residues.

This clonotype was picked up a small number of times. V and J are TRBV15 and TRBJ1-2, with D perhaps matching TRBD1 (6 bases). Germline V gene data show CDR1 as LNHNV and CDR2 as YYDKDF (reference sequence). CDR3 length: 15 residues. V was clipped by 0 bases and J by 7 bases, with 15 bases between them. CDR3 protein: CATSRDLAGAGGYTF. The CDR3 coding sequence is TGTGCCACCAGCAGAGACTTGGCAGGGGCGGGTGGCTACACCTTC.

V and J are TRBV20-1 and TRBJ2-1; 12 bases line up with TRBD2. Germline CDR1 is DFQATT and CDR2 is SNEGSKA (reference sequence). The CDR3 contains 16 residues. V trimming: 5 bases; J trimming: 7 bases; junction bases outside the gene matches: 12. The CDR3 spells CSAPDSRGTSGNEQFF. CDR3 DNA sequence: TGCAGTGCTCCGGATTCGAGGGGGACTAGCGGGAATGAGCAGTTCTTC.

As regards this clonotype: An end of the junction does not agree with germline; a read error may underlie this. The rearrangement uses TRBV7-2 and TRBJ2-4; 11 bases match TRBD2. The DNA matches TRBJ2-7 better at its end, which makes the J call doubtful. Germline assignment: CDR1 SGHTA and CDR2 FQGNSA. The CDR3 is 15 residues long. In nucleotides, the CDR3 is TGTGCCCGCAGCTTAGTACTAGCGGGAGCCTACGAGCAGTACTTC. Translated, it gives CARSLVLAGAYEQYF.